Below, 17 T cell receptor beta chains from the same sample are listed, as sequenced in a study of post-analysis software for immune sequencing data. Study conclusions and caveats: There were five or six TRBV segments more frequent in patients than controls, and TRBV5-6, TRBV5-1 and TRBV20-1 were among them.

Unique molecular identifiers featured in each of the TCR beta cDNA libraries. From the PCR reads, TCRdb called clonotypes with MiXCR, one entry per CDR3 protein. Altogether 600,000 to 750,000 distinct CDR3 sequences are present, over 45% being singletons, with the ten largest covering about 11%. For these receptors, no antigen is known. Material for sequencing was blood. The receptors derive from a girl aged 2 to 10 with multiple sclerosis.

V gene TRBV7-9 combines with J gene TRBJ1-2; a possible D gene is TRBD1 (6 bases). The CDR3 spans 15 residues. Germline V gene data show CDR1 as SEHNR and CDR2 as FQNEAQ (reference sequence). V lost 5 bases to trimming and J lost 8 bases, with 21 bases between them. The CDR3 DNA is TGTGCCAGCAGCCCCGGGACAACCCTCGTTGGGGGCTACACCTTC. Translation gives CASSPGTTLVGGYTF. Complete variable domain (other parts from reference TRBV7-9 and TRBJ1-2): DTGVSQNPRHKITKRGQNVTFRCDPISEHNRLYWYRQTLGQGPEFLTYFQNEAQLEKSRLLSDRFSAERPKGSFSTLEIQRTEQGDSAMYLCASSPGTTLVGGYTFGSGTRLTVV.

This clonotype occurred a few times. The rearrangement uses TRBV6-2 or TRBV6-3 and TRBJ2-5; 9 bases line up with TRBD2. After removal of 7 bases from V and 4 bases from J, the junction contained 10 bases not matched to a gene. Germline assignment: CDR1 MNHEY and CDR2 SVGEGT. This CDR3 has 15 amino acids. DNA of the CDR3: TGTGCCAGCACATTGACAGCGGGAGGAAGAGAGACCCAGTACTTC. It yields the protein CASTLTAGGRETQYF.

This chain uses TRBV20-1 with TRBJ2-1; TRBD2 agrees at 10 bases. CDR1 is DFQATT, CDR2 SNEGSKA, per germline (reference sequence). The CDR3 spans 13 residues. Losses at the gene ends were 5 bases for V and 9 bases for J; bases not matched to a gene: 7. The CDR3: CSARAGGLGEQFF. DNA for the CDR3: TGCAGTGCTCGAGCGGGGGGGCTTGGTGAGCAGTTCTTC.

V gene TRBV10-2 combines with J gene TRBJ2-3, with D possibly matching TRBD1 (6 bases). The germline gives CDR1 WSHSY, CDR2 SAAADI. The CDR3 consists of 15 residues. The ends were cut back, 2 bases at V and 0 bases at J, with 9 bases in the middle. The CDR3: CASSEGGRSTDTQYF. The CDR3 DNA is TGCGCCAGCAGTGAGGGGGGCAGAAGCACAGATACGCAGTATTTT.

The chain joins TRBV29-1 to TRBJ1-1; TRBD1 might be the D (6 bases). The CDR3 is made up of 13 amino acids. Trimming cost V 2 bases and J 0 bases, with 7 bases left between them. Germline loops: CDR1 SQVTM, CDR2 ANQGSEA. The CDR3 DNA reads TGCAGCGTTGAAACAGGGATGAACACTGAAGCTTTCTTT. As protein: CSVETGMNTEAFF.

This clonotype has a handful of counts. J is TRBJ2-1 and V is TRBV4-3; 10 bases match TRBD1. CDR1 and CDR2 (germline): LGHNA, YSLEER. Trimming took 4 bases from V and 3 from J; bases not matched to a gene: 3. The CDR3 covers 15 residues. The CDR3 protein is CASSRTGGGYNEQFF. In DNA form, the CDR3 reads TGCGCCAGCAGCCGGACAGGGGGAGGCTACAATGAGCAGTTCTTC.

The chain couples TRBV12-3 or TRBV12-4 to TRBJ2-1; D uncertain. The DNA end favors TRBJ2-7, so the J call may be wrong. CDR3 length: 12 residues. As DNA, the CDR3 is TGTGCCAGCAGTCCATACCTGTACGAGCAGTACTTC. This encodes CASSPYLYEQYF.

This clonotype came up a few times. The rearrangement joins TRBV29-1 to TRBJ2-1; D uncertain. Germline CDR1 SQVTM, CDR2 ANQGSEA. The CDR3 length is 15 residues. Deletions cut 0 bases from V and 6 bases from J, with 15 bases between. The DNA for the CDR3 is TGCAGCGTTGAAGAAAATTCGGCAGCGCGCAATGAGCAGTTCTTC. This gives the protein CSVEENSAARNEQFF.

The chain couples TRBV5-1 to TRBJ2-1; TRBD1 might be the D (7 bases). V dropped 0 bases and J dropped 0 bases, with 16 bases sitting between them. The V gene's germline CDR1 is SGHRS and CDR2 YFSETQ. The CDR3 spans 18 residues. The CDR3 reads CASSLGIQGRISYNEQFF. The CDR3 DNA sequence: TGCGCCAGCAGCTTGGGCATACAGGGGAGGATCTCCTACAATGAGCAGTTCTTC.

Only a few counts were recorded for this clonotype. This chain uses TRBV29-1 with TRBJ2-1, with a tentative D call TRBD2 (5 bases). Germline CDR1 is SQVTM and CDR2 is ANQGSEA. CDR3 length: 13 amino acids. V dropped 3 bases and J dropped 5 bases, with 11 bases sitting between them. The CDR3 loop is CSVEWGADNEQFF. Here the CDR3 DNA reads TGCAGCGTTGAGTGGGGAGCTGACAATGAGCAGTTCTTC.

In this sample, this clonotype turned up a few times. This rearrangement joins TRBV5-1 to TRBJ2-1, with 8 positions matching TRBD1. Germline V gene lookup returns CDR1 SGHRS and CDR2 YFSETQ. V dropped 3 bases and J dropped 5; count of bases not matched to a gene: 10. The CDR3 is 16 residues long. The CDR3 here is CASSWNSGTGHNEQFF. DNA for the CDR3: TGCGCCAGCAGCTGGAACTCCGGGACAGGACACAATGAGCAGTTCTTC.

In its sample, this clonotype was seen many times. This chain's CDR3 is CSATPRGRILDYGYTF. Written as DNA, the CDR3 is TGCAGTGCTACGCCGAGGGGGCGGATTTTGGACTATGGCTACACCTTC. This chain uses TRBV20-1 with TRBJ1-2, with 7 nucleotides matching TRBD1. Trimming at V came to 4 bases and at J to 3 bases, leaving 14 bases not matched to a gene. Germline CDR1 is DFQATT and CDR2 is SNEGSKA (reference sequence). The length of the CDR3 is 16 residues.

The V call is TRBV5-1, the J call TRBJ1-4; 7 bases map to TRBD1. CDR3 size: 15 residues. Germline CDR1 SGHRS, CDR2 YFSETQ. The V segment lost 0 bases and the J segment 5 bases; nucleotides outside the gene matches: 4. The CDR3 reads CASSLGTGRNEKLFF. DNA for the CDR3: TGCGCCAGCAGCTTGGGGACAGGAAGAAATGAAAAACTGTTTTTT. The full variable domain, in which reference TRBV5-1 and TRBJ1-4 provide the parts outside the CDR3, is KAGVTQTPRYLIKTRGQQVTLSCSPISGHRSVSWYQQTPGQGLQFLFEYFSETQRNKGNFPGRFSGRQFSNSRSEMNVSTLELGDSALYLCASSLGTGRNEKLFFGSGTQLSVL.

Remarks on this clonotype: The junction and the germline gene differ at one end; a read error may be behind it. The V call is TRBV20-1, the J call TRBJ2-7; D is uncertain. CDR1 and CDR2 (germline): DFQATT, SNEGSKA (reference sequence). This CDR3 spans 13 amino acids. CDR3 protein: CSARVQASYGQYF. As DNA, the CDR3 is TGCAGTGCTAGAGTTCAGGCCTCCTACGGGCAGTACTTC.

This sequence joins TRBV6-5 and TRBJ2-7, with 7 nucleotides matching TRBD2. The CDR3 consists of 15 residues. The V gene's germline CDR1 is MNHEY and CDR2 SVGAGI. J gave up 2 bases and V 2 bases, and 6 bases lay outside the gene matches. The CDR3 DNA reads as TGTGCCAGCAGTTACGGGTGGGAGGGCACCTACGAGCAGTACTTC. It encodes CASSYGWEGTYEQYF.

The CDR3 DNA is TGTGCCAGCAGTCCACGACTAGCGGGCAATGAGCAGTTCTTC. The encoded protein is CASSPRLAGNEQFF. The V gene is TRBV7-2, the J gene TRBJ2-1; 10 bases line up with TRBD2. Per the germline V gene, CDR1 is SGHTA and CDR2 is FQGNSA. V dropped 6 bases and J dropped 6; count of bases not matched to a gene: 5. CDR3 length: 14 residues.

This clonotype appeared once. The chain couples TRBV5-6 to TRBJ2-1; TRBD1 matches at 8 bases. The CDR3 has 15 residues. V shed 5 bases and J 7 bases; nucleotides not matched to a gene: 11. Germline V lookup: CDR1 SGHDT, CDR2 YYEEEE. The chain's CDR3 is CASRFGRGRGNEQFF. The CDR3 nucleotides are TGTGCCAGCAGGTTCGGCAGGGGGCGCGGGAATGAGCAGTTCTTC.